The entry below describes one T cell receptor beta chain. Its antigen is not identified. The sample originates from a study of graft-versus-host responses after intestinal transplantation. Assay used: immunoSEQ multiplex PCR; TCRdb lists only in-frame clones, some missing. The sample includes approximately 54,000 clones, less than 85% of them seen just once. Points from the study as a whole: Early after transplant, HvG declines were associated with peak levels of circulating GvH clones. Recipient marrow held GvH clones, some first seen in ileum or blood.

With 5 bases clipped from V and 9 bases from J, the junction kept 9 bases outside the gene matches. From germline, CDR1 is MNHNY and CDR2 SVGAGI (reference sequence). This CDR3 comprises 16 residues. Sequencing was performed on unstimulated CD4+ T cells sorted from spleen or lymph node cells, taken before transplant. The chain joins TRBV6-6 to TRBJ2-1, with 14 bases fitting TRBD2. The source is a human donor who was the organ donor for an intestinal transplant. The DNA for the CDR3 is TGTGCCAGCAGTCGTCGACTAGCGGGAGGGTGGGGTGAGCAGTTCTTC. Translated, it gives CASSRRLAGGWGEQFF.